This T cell receptor beta chain was found in a study of control samples from healthy donors and cancer patients. Sequencing was performed with immunoSEQ multiplex PCR; in TCRdb, only in-frame clones are kept and a portion is missing. The sample holds 150,000 or so clones, approximately 90% seen once. CDR3 length: 16 amino acids. Germline values: CDR1 MNHNY, CDR2 SVGAGI (reference sequence). Trimming removed 5 bases from V and 3 bases from J; junction bases left unmatched: 6. J is TRBJ2-3 and V is TRBV6-6; 12 nucleotides match TRBD2. The material sequenced was blood. The clonotype originates from a woman aged 50 to 60 in good health. The CDR3 reads CASSGPTSGGTDTQYF. The CDR3 DNA reads TGTGCCAGCAGTGGGCCGACTAGCGGGGGAACAGATACGCAGTATTTT.